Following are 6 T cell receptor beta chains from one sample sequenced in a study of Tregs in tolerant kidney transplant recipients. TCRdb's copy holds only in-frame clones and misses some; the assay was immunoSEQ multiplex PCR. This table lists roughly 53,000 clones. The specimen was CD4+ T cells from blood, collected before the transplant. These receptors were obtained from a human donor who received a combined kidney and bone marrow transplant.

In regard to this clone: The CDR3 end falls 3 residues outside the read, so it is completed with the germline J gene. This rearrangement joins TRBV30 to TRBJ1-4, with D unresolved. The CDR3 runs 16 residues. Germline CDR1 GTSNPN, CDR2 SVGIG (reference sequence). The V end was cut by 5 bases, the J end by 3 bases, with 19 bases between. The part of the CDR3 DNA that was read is TGTGCCTGGCGGAGGCCTCAGGCCGCCGCTAATGAAAAA. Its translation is CAWRRPQAAANEK. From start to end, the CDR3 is CAWRRPQAAANEKLFF.

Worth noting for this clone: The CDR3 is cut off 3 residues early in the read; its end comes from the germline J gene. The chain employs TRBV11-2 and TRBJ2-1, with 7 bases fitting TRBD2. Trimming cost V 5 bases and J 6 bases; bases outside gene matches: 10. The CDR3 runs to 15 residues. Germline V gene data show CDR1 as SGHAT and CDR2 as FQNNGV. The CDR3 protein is CASSSNRGRGNEQFF. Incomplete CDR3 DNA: TGTGCCAGCAGCAGTAACCGGGGGAGGGGCAATGAG.

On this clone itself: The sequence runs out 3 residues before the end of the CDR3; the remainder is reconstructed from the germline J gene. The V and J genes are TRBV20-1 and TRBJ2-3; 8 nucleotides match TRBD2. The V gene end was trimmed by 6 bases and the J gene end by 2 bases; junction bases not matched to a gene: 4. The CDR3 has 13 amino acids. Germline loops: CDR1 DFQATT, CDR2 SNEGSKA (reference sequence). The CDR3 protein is CSAHSGNTDTQYF. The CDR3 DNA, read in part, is TGCAGTGCGCATAGCGGGAACACAGATACG.

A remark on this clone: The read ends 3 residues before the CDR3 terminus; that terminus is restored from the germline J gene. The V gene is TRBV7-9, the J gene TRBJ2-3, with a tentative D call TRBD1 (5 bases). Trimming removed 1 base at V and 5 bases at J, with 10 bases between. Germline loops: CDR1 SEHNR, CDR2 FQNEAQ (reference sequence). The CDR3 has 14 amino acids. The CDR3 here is CASSLVQVVDTQYF. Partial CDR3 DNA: TGTGCCAGCAGCTTAGTACAGGTCGTAGATACG.

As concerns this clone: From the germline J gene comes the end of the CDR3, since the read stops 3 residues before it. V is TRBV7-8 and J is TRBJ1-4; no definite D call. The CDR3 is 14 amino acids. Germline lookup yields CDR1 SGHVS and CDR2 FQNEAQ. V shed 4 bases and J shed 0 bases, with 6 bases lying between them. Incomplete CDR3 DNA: TGTGCCAGCAGCTCAAGGCCAACTAATGAAAAA. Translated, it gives CASSSRPTNEK. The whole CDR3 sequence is CASSSRPTNEKLFF.

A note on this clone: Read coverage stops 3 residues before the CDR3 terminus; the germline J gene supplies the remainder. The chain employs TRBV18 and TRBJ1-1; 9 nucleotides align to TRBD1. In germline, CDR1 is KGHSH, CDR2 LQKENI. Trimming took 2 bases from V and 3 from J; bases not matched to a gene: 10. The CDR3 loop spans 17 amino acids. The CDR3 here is CASSPDILRTGDTEAFF. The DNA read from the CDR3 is TGTGCCAGCTCACCAGACATATTAAGGACAGGGGACACTGAA. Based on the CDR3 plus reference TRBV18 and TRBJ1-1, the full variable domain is NAGVMQNPRHLVRRRGQEARLRCSPMKGHSHVYWYRQLPEEGLKFMVYLQKENIIDESGMPKERFSAEFPKEGPSILRIQQVVRGDSAAYFCASSPDILRTGDTEAFFGQGTRLTVV.